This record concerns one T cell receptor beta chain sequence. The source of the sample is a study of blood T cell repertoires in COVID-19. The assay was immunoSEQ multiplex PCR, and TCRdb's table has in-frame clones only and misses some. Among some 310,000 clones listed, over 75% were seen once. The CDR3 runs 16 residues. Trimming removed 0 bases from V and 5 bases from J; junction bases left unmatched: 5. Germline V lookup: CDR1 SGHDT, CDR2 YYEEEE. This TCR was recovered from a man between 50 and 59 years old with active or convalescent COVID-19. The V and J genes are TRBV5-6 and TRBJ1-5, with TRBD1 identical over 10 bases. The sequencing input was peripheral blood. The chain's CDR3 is CASSLAGTGAYQPQHF. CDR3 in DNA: TGTGCCAGCAGCTTGGCCGGGACAGGGGCTTATCAGCCCCAGCATTTT.